These T cell receptor beta chains were read from a single sample in a study of blood T cell repertoires in COVID-19. Method: immunoSEQ multiplex PCR; TCRdb's copy keeps in-frame clones and lacks some. The table lists some 160,000 clones, 65% to 85% of them singletons. The sample comprised peripheral blood. These receptors originate from a man aged 65-85 years with active or convalescent COVID-19. The CDR3 runs from the conserved cysteine through the conserved F or W. D genes are given only for firm matches. Clone size is shown for a subset of rows, as once, few, many or a class of expanded clone.

CASSLRENYGYTF TGTGCCAGCAGTTTACGGGAAAACTATGGCTACACCTTC NA TRBJ1-2 many TRBV27
CASSLADSRLNTIYF TGCGCCAGCAGCTTGGCCGACAGCCGATTAAACACCATATATTTT NA TRBJ1-3 NA TRBV5-1
CASSSGQAWTF TGTGCCAGCAGTTCCGGACAGGCGTGGACCTTC TRBD1 TRBJ1-2 NA TRBV27
CASSLGDRVYEQYF TGTGCCAGCAGCTTAGGAGACAGAGTCTACGAGCAGTACTTC NA TRBJ2-7 NA TRBV7-2
CASSGSGGASYEQYF TGTGCCAGCAGCGGAAGCGGGGGGGCTTCCTACGAGCAGTACTTC TRBD2 TRBJ2-7 NA TRBV7-2
CASSPLSGDQGYTF TGTGCCAGCTCACCCCTTTCGGGGGACCAAGGCTACACCTTC NA TRBJ1-2 NA TRBV18
CASSGLAGVADTQYF TGTGCCAGCAGCGGACTAGCGGGAGTTGCAGATACGCAGTATTTT TRBD2 TRBJ2-3 NA TRBV28
CASSMGQGPDTQYF TGTGCCAGTAGTATGGGACAGGGACCAGATACGCAGTATTTT TRBD1 TRBJ2-3 NA TRBV19
CASSLEGGRQETQYF TGTGCCAGCAGCTTGGAAGGCGGCCGCCAAGAGACCCAGTACTTC NA TRBJ2-5 NA TRBV5-4
CASSPPGSVETQYF TGTGCCAGCAGCCCCCCCGGGAGCGTTGAGACCCAGTACTTC NA TRBJ2-5 NA TRBV11-2
CASSTRTGIMTGELFF TGTGCCAGCAGCACCCGGACAGGGATCATGACCGGGGAGCTGTTTTTT TRBD1 TRBJ2-2 NA TRBV9
CASSVDMTPLTEQYF TGTGCCAGCAGCGTAGATATGACACCCCTTACCGAGCAGTACTTC NA TRBJ2-7 NA TRBV9
CASSQAGTVVPGLAGDYNEQFF TGCGCCAGCAGCCAAGCTGGGACGGTCGTCCCGGGACTAGCGGGGGACTACAATGAGCAGTTCTTC TRBD2 TRBJ2-1 few TRBV4-3
CASRVTGANEQFF TGTGCCAGCAGGGTGACAGGGGCCAATGAGCAGTTCTTC TRBD1 TRBJ2-1 once TRBV12-3/TRBV12-4
CASSYSRGGVPEAFF TGTGCCAGCAGTTACTCGAGGGGGGGAGTTCCTGAAGCTTTCTTT NA TRBJ1-1 NA TRBV6-5
CASSHIGAEAFF TGTGCCAGCAGCCATATAGGGGCTGAAGCTTTCTTT NA TRBJ1-1 NA TRBV3-1/TRBV3-2
CASSPLGRDNQPQHF TGTGCCAGCAGCCCTTTAGGACGGGACAATCAGCCCCAGCATTTT NA TRBJ1-5 NA TRBV7-9
CASSPTGIGYEQYF TGTGCCAGCAGCCCGACAGGAATCGGGTACGAGCAGTACTTC NA TRBJ2-7 NA TRBV11-2
CASGLGQGYQETQYF TGTGCTAGTGGTTTGGGACAGGGGTACCAAGAGACCCAGTACTTC TRBD1 TRBJ2-5 NA TRBV12-5
CASSPPPGYSYEQYF TGTGCCAGCTCACCACCCCCAGGGTACTCCTACGAGCAGTACTTC NA TRBJ2-7 once TRBV18
CASRPYSGNTIYF TGTGCCAGCAGGCCCTACTCTGGAAACACCATATATTTT NA TRBJ1-3 NA TRBV27
CASSPTLAGAYNEQFF TGTGCCAGCAGCCCCACACTAGCGGGGGCATACAATGAGCAGTTCTTC TRBD2 TRBJ2-1 NA TRBV11-2
CASSLLNRGEQFF TGTGCCAGCAGTCTACTGAACAGGGGCGAGCAGTTCTTC TRBD1 TRBJ2-1 NA TRBV6-5
CASSEGGKPQHF TGTGCCAGCAGCGAGGGGGGGAAGCCCCAGCATTTT NA TRBJ1-5 NA TRBV7-9
CASSLAGASSYNEQFF TGTGCCAGCAGCCTGGCAGGGGCGAGCTCCTACAATGAGCAGTTCTTC NA TRBJ2-1 NA TRBV7-2
CASLPSLGKREKLFF TGTGCCAGCCTACCTAGCCTGGGGAAGAGAGAAAAACTGTTTTTT NA TRBJ1-4 NA TRBV2